This TCR beta chain was profiled in a study of cytomegalovirus exposure and HLA in healthy donors. Primers: 60 Vbeta forward and 13 Jbeta reverse. Assay: immunoSEQ multiplex PCR; the TCRdb copy retains only in-frame clones and omits some. Of more than 100,000 clones listed, roughly 77% are singletons. The germline CDR1 and CDR2 sequences are SGHNT and YYREEE (reference sequence). The CDR3 has 15 residues. The V end was cut by 4 bases, the J end by 3 bases, with 17 bases between. The source of this sequence is a woman under 30 in good health and CMV-seropositive. The material sequenced was PBMCs. The chain links TRBV5-4 to TRBJ2-7; possible D gene TRBD2, 5 bases. The chain's CDR3 is CASSAGLESLYEQYF. CDR3 sequence (DNA): TGTGCCAGCAGCGCCGGACTCGAGAGTCTCTACGAGCAGTACTTC.